This TCR beta chain was captured by sequencing in a study of T cell changes during pregnancy in multiple sclerosis. Profiling relied on immunoSEQ multiplex PCR, and the TCRdb table lists in-frame clones only, not all of them. The data contain about 80,000 clones, about 92% of them seen just once; the ten biggest clones take up more than 1.4%. The CDR3 totals 14 residues. Looked up from germline, CDR1 is MNHEY and CDR2 is SVGAGI. Trimming took 6 bases from V and 3 from J; bases not matched to a gene: 8. The sequences come from peripheral blood, collected before pregnancy. The chain employs TRBV6-5 and TRBJ2-7; 7 positions agree with TRBD2. The TCR was taken from a female donor with multiple sclerosis, enrolled in a pregnancy study. The CDR3 reads CASRRSAGDYEQYF. The DNA of the CDR3 is TGTGCCAGCAGGCGGTCGGCGGGGGACTACGAGCAGTACTTC.